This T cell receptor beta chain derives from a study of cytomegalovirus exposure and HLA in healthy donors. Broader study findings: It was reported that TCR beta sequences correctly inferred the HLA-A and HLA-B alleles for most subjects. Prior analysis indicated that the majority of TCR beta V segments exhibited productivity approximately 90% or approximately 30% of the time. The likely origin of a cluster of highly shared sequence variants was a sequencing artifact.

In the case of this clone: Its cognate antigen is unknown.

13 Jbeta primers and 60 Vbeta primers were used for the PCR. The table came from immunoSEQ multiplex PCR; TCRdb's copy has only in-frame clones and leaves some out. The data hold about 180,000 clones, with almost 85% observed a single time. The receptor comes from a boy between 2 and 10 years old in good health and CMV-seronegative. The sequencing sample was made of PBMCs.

The CDR3 is CASRGTGYSYGYTF. The CDR3 coding sequence is TGTGCCAGCCGCGGGACAGGGTACAGCTATGGCTACACCTTC. The gene calls are TRBV28 and TRBJ1-2; 9 nucleotides agree with TRBD1. Germline V gene sequence: CDR1 MDHEN, CDR2 SYDVKM. V shed 8 bases and J 4 bases; nucleotides not matched to a gene: 8. The CDR3 is made up of 14 amino acids.